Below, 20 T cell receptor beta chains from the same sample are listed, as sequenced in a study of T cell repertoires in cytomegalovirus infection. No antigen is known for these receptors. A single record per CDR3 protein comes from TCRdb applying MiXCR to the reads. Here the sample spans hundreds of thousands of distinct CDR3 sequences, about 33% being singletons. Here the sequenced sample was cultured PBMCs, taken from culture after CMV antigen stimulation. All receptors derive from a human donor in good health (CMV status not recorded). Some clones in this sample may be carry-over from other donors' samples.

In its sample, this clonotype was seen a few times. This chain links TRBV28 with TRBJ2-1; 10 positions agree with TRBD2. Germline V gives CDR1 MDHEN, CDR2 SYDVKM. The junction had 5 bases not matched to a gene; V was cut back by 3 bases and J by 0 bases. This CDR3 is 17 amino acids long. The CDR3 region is CASSFRTSGTSYNEQFF. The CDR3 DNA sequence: TGTGCCAGCAGTTTCCGTACTAGCGGGACCTCCTACAATGAGCAGTTCTTC.

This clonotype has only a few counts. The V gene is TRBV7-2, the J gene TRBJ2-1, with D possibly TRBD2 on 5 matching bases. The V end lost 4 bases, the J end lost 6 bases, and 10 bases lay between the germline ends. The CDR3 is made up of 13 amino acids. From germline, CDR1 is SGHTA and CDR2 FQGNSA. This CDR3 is CASSSRRFNEQFF. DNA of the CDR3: TGTGCCAGCAGCTCCCGGAGGTTCAATGAGCAGTTCTTC.

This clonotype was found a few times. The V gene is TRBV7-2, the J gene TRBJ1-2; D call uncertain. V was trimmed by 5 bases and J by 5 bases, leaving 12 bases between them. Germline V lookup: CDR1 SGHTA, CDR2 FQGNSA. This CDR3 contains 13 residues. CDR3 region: CASSPRNVYGYTF. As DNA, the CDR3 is TGTGCCAGCAGCCCTCGGAACGTTTATGGCTACACCTTC.

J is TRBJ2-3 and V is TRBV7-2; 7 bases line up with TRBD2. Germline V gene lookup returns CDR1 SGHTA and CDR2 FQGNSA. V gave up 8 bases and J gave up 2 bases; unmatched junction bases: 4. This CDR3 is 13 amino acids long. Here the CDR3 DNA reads TGTGCCAGCCGGCGGGGGAACACAGATACGCAGTATTTT. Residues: CASRRGNTDTQYF.

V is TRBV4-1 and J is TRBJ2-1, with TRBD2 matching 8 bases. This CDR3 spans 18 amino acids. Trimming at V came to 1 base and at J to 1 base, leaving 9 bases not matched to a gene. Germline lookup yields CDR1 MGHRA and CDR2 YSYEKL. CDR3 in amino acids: CASSQGDGRVWSYNEQFF. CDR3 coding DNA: TGCGCCAGCAGCCAAGGGGACGGGAGGGTTTGGTCCTACAATGAGCAGTTCTTC.

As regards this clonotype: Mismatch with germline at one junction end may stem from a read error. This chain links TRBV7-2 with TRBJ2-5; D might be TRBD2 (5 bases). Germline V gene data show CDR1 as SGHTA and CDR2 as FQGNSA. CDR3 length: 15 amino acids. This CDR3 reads CASGLYMVRGETQYF. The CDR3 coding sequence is TGTGCCAGCGGCTTATATATGGTCCGGGGAGAGACCCAGTACTTC.

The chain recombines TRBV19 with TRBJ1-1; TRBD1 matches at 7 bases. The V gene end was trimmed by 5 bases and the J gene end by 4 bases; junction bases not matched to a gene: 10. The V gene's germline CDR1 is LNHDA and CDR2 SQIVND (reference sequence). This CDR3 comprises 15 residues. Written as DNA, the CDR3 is TGTGCCAGTAGTGCCACTGACAGGGTATTCACTGAAGCTTTCTTT. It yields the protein CASSATDRVFTEAFF. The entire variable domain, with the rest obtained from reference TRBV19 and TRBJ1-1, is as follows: DGGITQSPKYLFRKEGQNVTLSCEQNLNHDAMYWYRQDPGQGLRLIYYSQIVNDFQKGDIAEGYSVSREKKESFPLTVTSAQKNPTAFYLCASSATDRVFTEAFFGQGTRLTVV.

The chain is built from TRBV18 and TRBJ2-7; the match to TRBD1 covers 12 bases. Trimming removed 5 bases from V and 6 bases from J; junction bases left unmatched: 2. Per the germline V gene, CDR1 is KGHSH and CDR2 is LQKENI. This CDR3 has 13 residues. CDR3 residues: CASSGTGGSEQYV. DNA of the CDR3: TGTGCCAGCTCAGGGACAGGGGGCTCCGAGCAGTACGTC.

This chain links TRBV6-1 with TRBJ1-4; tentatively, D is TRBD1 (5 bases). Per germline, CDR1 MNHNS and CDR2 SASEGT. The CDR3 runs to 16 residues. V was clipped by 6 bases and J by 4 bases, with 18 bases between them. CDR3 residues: CASRPGHGKFNEKLFF. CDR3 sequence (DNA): TGTGCCAGCAGACCCGGACACGGAAAGTTTAATGAAAAACTGTTTTTT.

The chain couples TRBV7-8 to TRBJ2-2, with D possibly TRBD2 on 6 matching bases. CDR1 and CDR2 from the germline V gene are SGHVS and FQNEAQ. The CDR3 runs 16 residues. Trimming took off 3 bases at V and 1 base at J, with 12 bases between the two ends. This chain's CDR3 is CASSFIGRLNTGELFF. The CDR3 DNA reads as TGTGCCAGCAGCTTCATCGGGAGACTGAACACCGGGGAGCTGTTTTTT.

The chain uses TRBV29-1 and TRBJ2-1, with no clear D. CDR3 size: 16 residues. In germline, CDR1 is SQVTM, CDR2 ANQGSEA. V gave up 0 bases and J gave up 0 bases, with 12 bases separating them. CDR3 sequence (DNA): TGCAGCGTTGAAGATTGGGCCGCGAGCTCCTACAATGAGCAGTTCTTC. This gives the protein CSVEDWAASSYNEQFF.

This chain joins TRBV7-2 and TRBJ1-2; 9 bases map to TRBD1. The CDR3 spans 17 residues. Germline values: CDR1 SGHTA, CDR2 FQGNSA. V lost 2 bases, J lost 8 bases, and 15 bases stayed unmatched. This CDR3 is CASSLMGQGGLGGGYTF. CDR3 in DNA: TGTGCCAGCAGCTTAATGGGACAGGGAGGTTTGGGTGGAGGCTACACCTTC.

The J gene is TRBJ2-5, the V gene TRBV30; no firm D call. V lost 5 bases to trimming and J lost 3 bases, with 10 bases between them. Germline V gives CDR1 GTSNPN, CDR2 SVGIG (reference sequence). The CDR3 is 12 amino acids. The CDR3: CAWDVGKETQYF. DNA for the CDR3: TGTGCCTGGGACGTGGGTAAAGAGACCCAGTACTTC. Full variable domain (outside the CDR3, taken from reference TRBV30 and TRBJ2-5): SQTIHQWPATLVQPVGSPLSLECTVEGTSNPNLYWYRQAAGRGLQLLFYSVGIGQISSEVPQNLSASRPQDRQFILSSKKLLLSDSGFYLCAWDVGKETQYFGPGTRLLVL.

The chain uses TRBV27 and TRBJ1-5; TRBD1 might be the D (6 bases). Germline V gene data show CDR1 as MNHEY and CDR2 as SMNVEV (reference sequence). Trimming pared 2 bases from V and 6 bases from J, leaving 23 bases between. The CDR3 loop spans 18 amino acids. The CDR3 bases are TGTGCCAGCAGTTTAGTATCAGTTTTAGGGGGGAGCGGTCAGCCCCAGCATTTT. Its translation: CASSLVSVLGGSGQPQHF.

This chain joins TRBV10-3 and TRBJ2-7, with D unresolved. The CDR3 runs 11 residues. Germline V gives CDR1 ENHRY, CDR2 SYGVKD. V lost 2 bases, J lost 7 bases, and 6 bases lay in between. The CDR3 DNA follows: TGTGCCATCAGTGAGACGTGGGAGCAGTACTTC. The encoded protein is CAISETWEQYF.

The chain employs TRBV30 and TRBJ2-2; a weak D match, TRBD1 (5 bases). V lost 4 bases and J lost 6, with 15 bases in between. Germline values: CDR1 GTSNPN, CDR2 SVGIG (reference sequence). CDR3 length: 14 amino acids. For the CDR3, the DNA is TGTGCCTGGATCCCAGGGTCTATGGCCGGGGAGCTGTTTTTT. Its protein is CAWIPGSMAGELFF.

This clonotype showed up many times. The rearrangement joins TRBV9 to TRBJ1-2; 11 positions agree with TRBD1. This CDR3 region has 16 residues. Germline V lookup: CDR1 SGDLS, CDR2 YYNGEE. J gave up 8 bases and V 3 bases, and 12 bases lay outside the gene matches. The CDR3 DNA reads TGTGCCAGCAGCGACCGGACAGGGGGCGCATACGGCGGCTACACCTTC. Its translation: CASSDRTGGAYGGYTF.

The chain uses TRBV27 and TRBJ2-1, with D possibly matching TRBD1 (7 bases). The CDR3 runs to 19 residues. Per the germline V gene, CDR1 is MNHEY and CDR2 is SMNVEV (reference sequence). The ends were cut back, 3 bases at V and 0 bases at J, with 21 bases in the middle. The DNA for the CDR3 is TGTGCCAGCAGTTTCGCAGGGGGGCTAATCGCTAGCTCCTACAATGAGCAGTTCTTC. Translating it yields CASSFAGGLIASSYNEQFF.

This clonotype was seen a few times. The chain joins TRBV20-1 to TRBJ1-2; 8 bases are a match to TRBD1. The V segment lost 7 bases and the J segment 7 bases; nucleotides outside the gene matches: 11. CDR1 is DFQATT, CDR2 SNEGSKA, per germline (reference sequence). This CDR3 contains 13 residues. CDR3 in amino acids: CSGSDRAQVGYTF. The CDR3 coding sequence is TGCAGTGGATCGGACAGGGCTCAAGTTGGCTACACCTTC.

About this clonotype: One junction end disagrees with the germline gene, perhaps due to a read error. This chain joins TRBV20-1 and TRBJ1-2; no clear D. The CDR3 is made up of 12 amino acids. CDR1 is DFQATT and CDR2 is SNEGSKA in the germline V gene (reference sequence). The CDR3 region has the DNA TGCAGTGCTAGGAAAGGGAACTCTGGCTACACCTTC. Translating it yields CSARKGNSGYTF.